These 25 T cell receptor beta chains were sequenced from one sample in a study of T cells in Graves' hyperthyroidism and ophthalmopathy. RNA transcripts served as the template for amplifying TCR beta CDR3 regions. TCR CDR3 underwent first-round RT-PCR with the HTBI primer set. TCRdb redid the calling of the multiplex PCR reads with MiXCR, one entry per CDR3 protein. Here the sample spans 400,000 or so distinct CDR3 sequences, 15% being singletons. Specimen: blood. The receptors derive from a woman in her fifties or sixties with Graves' ophthalmopathy.

This clonotype was observed many times. V gene TRBV11-3 combines with J gene TRBJ2-7; TRBD2 matches 8 bases. Germline CDR1 reads SGHNT; CDR2 reads YENEEA. This CDR3 comprises 15 residues. V dropped 3 bases and J dropped 5; count of bases not matched to a gene: 9. Here the CDR3 DNA reads TGTGCCAGCAGCTTGGTTGCGGGGGGCCCCAACGAGCAGTACTTC. Protein sequence: CASSLVAGGPNEQYF.

The table lists this clonotype with many counts. The chain employs TRBV7-9 and TRBJ2-4, with unresolved D. V was trimmed by 5 bases and J by 0 bases, leaving 5 bases between them. The CDR3 extends over 13 amino acids. The germline V gene has CDR1 SEHNR and CDR2 FQNEAQ (reference sequence). CDR3: CASSGVAKNIQYF. In DNA, the CDR3 is TGTGCCAGCAGCGGGGTAGCCAAAAACATTCAGTACTTC.

V is TRBV18 and J is TRBJ2-7; TRBD2 is a possible D gene (5 bases). Germline-derived CDR1 and CDR2 are KGHSH and LQKENI. The CDR3 runs 14 residues. The V end was cut by 1 base, the J end by 5 bases, with 12 bases between. CDR3 nucleotides: TGTGCCAGCTCACCACACGGACGGGGTGACGAGCAGTACTTC. It codes for CASSPHGRGDEQYF.

This clonotype has at least ten counts. The genes are TRBV12-3 or TRBV12-4 and TRBJ2-2; 7 bases map to TRBD2. Trimming took 1 base from V and 6 from J; bases not matched to a gene: 5. The CDR3 length is 15 residues. The CDR3 sequence is CASSLGTRFAGELFF. Written as DNA, the CDR3 is TGTGCCAGCAGTTTAGGGACTAGATTCGCCGGGGAGCTGTTTTTT.

This clonotype was seen only a few times. The chain recombines TRBV4-1 with TRBJ2-5; no clear D. This CDR3 contains 13 residues. The V gene's germline CDR1 is MGHRA and CDR2 YSYEKL. Trimming stripped 2 bases from V and 3 bases from J, with 7 bases between. The CDR3 nucleotides are TGCGCCAGCAGCCAACGGCTAAAAGAGACCCAGTACTTC. Amino acid sequence: CASSQRLKETQYF.

The J gene is TRBJ2-1, the V gene TRBV10-3; 8 positions match TRBD2. There are 18 residues in the CDR3. Per germline, CDR1 ENHRY and CDR2 SYGVKD. The J segment lost 7 bases and the V segment lost 0 bases, leaving 14 bases of the junction unmatched. The CDR3 reads CAISESLNPAGEGNEQFF. CDR3 DNA sequence: TGTGCCATCAGTGAGTCGCTCAACCCAGCGGGAGAAGGTAATGAGCAGTTCTTC.

This clonotype was recorded at least ten times. The V gene is TRBV20-1, the J gene TRBJ2-1, with 14 bases identical to TRBD2. The V and J ends lost 0 bases and 6 bases, in that order; junction bases with no gene match: 7. This CDR3 spans 17 amino acids. CDR1 and CDR2 from the germline V gene are DFQATT and SNEGSKA (reference sequence). Here the CDR3 DNA reads TGCAGTGCTAGAGATCTGGGGACTAGCGGGAGAGTCAATGAGCAGTTCTTC. This sequence encodes CSARDLGTSGRVNEQFF.

The rearrangement joins TRBV7-2 to TRBJ2-7, with a possible D match to TRBD1 (6 bases). The germline V gene encodes CDR1 SGHTA and CDR2 FQGNSA. Between the trimmed V and J ends, which lost 5 bases and 8 bases, there was a span of 10 bases. The CDR3 totals 11 residues. CDR3 DNA: TGTGCCAGCAGCAACAGGGACAAGCAGTACTTC. Encoded protein: CASSNRDKQYF.

This clonotype was found a few times. The CDR3, as DNA: TGTGCCAGCAGCCAAGGGACAGGGCCAGATACGCAGTATTTT. Encoded protein: CASSQGTGPDTQYF. The V gene is TRBV3-1, the J gene TRBJ2-3, with 8 bases that match TRBD1. Germline V lookup: CDR1 LGHDT, CDR2 YNNKEL (reference sequence). The CDR3 spans 14 residues. The V segment lost 1 base and the J segment 4 bases; nucleotides outside the gene matches: 1.

The rearrangement joins TRBV2 to TRBJ2-1, with D possibly called TRBD1 or TRBD2 (5 bases each). The V gene's germline CDR1 is SNHLY and CDR2 FYNNEI. The CDR3 runs to 16 residues. Between the trimmed V and J ends, which lost 4 bases and 7 bases, there was a span of 20 bases. CDR3 in amino acids: CASSAWGSAAWNEQFF. The CDR3 bases are TGTGCCAGCAGTGCCTGGGGGAGTGCGGCTTGGAATGAGCAGTTCTTC.

This clonotype was detected only a few times. The chain is built from TRBV6-1 and TRBJ2-3, with TRBD2 matching over 9 bases. Germline V gives CDR1 MNHNS, CDR2 SASEGT. This CDR3 region has 13 residues. V lost 9 bases, J lost 2 bases, and 3 bases stayed unmatched. The CDR3, as DNA: TGTGCCAGTAGCGGGAGCCCCACAGATACGCAGTATTTT. This translates into CASSGSPTDTQYF.

This clonotype has just one count. The rearrangement joins TRBV6-9 to TRBJ2-7; 9 positions agree with TRBD1. This CDR3 region has 14 residues. Germline CDR1 is MNHGY and CDR2 is SVAAGI. With 4 bases clipped from V and 4 bases from J, the junction kept 5 bases outside the gene matches. CDR3 protein: CASSFRTGVYEQYF. The CDR3 DNA reads TGTGCCAGCAGTTTCAGGACAGGGGTATACGAGCAGTACTTC.

V and J are TRBV11-2 and TRBJ2-1, with 9 bases aligning to TRBD2. CDR1 is SGHAT, CDR2 FQNNGV, per germline. V shed 1 base, J shed 2 bases, and the junction held 9 bases outside the gene matches. This CDR3 has 18 amino acids. The DNA for the CDR3 is TGTGCCAGCAGCTTAGGACCCCCTAGCGGGGACCCCTACAATGAGCAGTTCTTC. Its translation is CASSLGPPSGDPYNEQFF.

At least ten counts were recorded for this clonotype. The chain carries TRBV10-3 and TRBJ1-1; D remains unclear. The CDR3 runs to 13 residues. Germline V CDR1 and CDR2: ENHRY, SYGVKD. V was cut by 10 bases and J by 2 bases, with 14 bases left in between. For the CDR3, the DNA is TGTGCCACCTCCCTCGAGGGCAACACTGAAGCTTTCTTT. Translation gives CATSLEGNTEAFF.

CDR3: CASSPTGDTEAFF. The CDR3 DNA reads TGTGCCAGCAGCCCCACAGGGGATACTGAAGCTTTCTTT. The rearrangement joins TRBV7-9 to TRBJ1-1; TRBD1 matches at 7 bases. From germline, CDR1 is SEHNR and CDR2 FQNEAQ (reference sequence). The CDR3 length is 13 residues. The ends lost 5 bases at V and 5 bases at J; junction bases unmatched: 5.

This clonotype was observed many times. The gene calls are TRBV5-1 and TRBJ2-3, with 8 bases aligning to TRBD1. The J segment lost 4 bases and the V segment lost 1 base, leaving 5 bases of the junction unmatched. The germline V gene has CDR1 SGHRS and CDR2 YFSETQ. The CDR3 runs 15 residues. CDR3 sequence (DNA): TGCGCCAGCAGCTTGCGGACAGGGATTCCAGATACGCAGTATTTT. Translation gives CASSLRTGIPDTQYF. Complete variable domain (other parts from reference TRBV5-1 and TRBJ2-3): KAGVTQTPRYLIKTRGQQVTLSCSPISGHRSVSWYQQTPGQGLQFLFEYFSETQRNKGNFPGRFSGRQFSNSRSEMNVSTLELGDSALYLCASSLRTGIPDTQYFGPGTRLTVL.

V is TRBV14 and J is TRBJ2-2; 7 bases are a match to TRBD1. V dropped 2 bases and J dropped 4; count of bases not matched to a gene: 1. CDR3 length: 14 residues. Germline V lookup: CDR1 SGHDN, CDR2 FVKESK. In DNA, the CDR3 is TGTGCCAGCAGCCAAAACAGGGGCACCGGGGAGCTGTTTTTT. Its translation is CASSQNRGTGELFF.

This clonotype was recorded at least ten times. The chain employs TRBV7-2 and TRBJ2-3; no clear D gene. V gave up 0 bases and J gave up 2 bases, with 9 bases separating them. CDR1 is SGHTA, CDR2 FQGNSA, per germline. The CDR3 has 15 amino acids. CDR3 sequence reads: CASSLASGPTDTQYF. The CDR3 coding sequence is TGTGCCAGCAGCTTAGCGTCCGGGCCCACAGATACGCAGTATTTT.

The chain couples TRBV27 to TRBJ2-7; 8 nucleotides match TRBD1. CDR1 and CDR2 (germline): MNHEY, SMNVEV (reference sequence). V lost 7 bases, J lost 0 bases, and 5 bases stayed unmatched. CDR3 length equals 14 residues. The CDR3 reads CASNKGQASYEQYF. CDR3 bases: TGTGCCAGCAACAAGGGACAGGCCTCCTACGAGCAGTACTTC.

The genes are TRBV6-5 and TRBJ2-5; 12 bases line up with TRBD2. Germline V gene sequence: CDR1 MNHEY, CDR2 SVGAGI. This CDR3 comprises 15 residues. Trimming cost V 3 bases and J 7 bases; bases outside gene matches: 6. This CDR3 is CASSYGLAGGGTQYF. For the CDR3, the DNA is TGTGCCAGCAGTTATGGCCTAGCGGGAGGGGGGACCCAGTACTTC.

This clonotype has ten or more counts. The chain has TRBV20-1 and TRBJ2-2; 7 nucleotides match TRBD2. The trim removed 3 bases at V and 4 bases at J, leaving 8 bases unmatched. The V gene's germline CDR1 is DFQATT and CDR2 SNEGSKA (reference sequence). The CDR3 totals 15 residues. The CDR3 sequence is CSASLGLQLTGELFF. CDR3 nucleotides: TGCAGTGCTAGCTTGGGACTACAGCTCACCGGGGAGCTGTTTTTT.

This clonotype was detected many times. The rearrangement uses TRBV7-8 and TRBJ2-7; 10 bases are a match to TRBD2. V lost 0 bases to trimming and J lost 2 bases; unmatched junction nucleotides: 13. Germline V gene lookup returns CDR1 SGHVS and CDR2 FQNEAQ. This CDR3 has 19 residues. The CDR3 region is CASSLASWGPSGGAYEQYF. The CDR3 DNA follows: TGTGCCAGCAGCTTAGCGAGTTGGGGCCCTAGCGGGGGAGCCTACGAGCAGTACTTC. The variable domain in full, completed from reference TRBV7-8 and TRBJ2-7, reads GAGVSQSPRYKVAKRGQDVALRCDPISGHVSLFWYQQALGQGPEFLTYFQNEAQLDKSGLPSDRFFAERPEGSVSTLKIQRTQQEDSAVYLCASSLASWGPSGGAYEQYFGPGTRLTVT.

This clonotype was seen a few times. The V and J genes are TRBV4-1 and TRBJ2-2; D may be TRBD1 or TRBD2 (5 bases each). CDR1 and CDR2 from the germline V gene are MGHRA and YSYEKL. The CDR3 totals 16 residues. V dropped 1 base and J dropped 4 bases, with 13 bases sitting between them. The CDR3 protein is CASSQGGLAGTGELFF. The CDR3 nucleotides are TGCGCCAGCAGCCAAGGGGGCCTAGCCGGCACCGGGGAGCTGTTTTTT.

As regards this clonotype: The germline gene is not matched at one end of the junction; a read error may be the cause. The CDR3 region is CASSSRAFPHF. The DNA of the CDR3 is TGTGCCAGCAGCAGCCGGGCCTTTCCCCACTTC. This sequence joins TRBV28 and TRBJ2-5; no reliable D call. The CDR3 runs 11 residues. Per germline, CDR1 MDHEN and CDR2 SYDVKM.

This clonotype came up many times. The chain couples TRBV2 to TRBJ2-7, with a weak D call TRBD1 (5 bases). Trimming shortened V by 6 bases and J by 4 bases, and 13 bases separated the two germline ends. The CDR3 runs 13 residues. The germline gives CDR1 SNHLY, CDR2 FYNNEI. The CDR3 DNA follows: TGTGCCAGCAGGCCAACGACAGCATACGAGCAGTACTTC. Its translation is CASRPTTAYEQYF.